The 23 T cell receptor beta chains below all came from one sample that was sequenced in a study of blood T cell repertoires in COVID-19. TCRdb keeps only in-frame clones here, not all; method: immunoSEQ multiplex PCR. The sample includes approximately 350,000 clones, approximately 86% of them seen just once. The sequenced sample was peripheral blood. The source is a woman in her fifties or sixties with COVID-19, enrolled during active disease.

The gene calls are TRBV7-2 and TRBJ1-1, with a tentative D call TRBD1 (6 bases). V was pared by 1 base and J by 3 bases, with 6 bases between. Germline V gene lookup returns CDR1 SGHTA and CDR2 FQGNSA. This CDR3 comprises 13 residues. The CDR3 DNA reads as TGTGCCAGCAGCTTAGACAGGGACACTGAAGCTTTCTTT. It yields the protein CASSLDRDTEAFF.

This clone was seen a few times. This chain links TRBV5-5 with TRBJ1-5, with D hard to call. The CDR3 is made up of 13 amino acids. In germline, CDR1 is SGHKS, CDR2 YYEKEE (reference sequence). Trimming left V 1 base short and J 5 bases short, with 7 bases between. The CDR3 DNA reads as TGTGCCAGCAGCTTGATCCGGGATCAGCCCCAGCATTTT. The encoded protein is CASSLIRDQPQHF.

Notes on this clone: A read error may explain this, as a much larger clone is one base away. Other nucleotide sequences from this sample produce the same CDR3. The chain is built from TRBV30 and TRBJ1-1, with D maybe TRBD1 (6 bases). Per the germline V gene, CDR1 is GTSNPN and CDR2 is SVGIG (reference sequence). This CDR3 is built from 13 residues. Trimming shortened V by 0 bases and J by 1 base, and 6 bases separated the two germline ends. CDR3: CAWSVQGNTEAFF. CDR3 nucleotide sequence: TGTGCCTGGAGTGTACAGGGGAACACTGAAGCTTTCTTT.

The chain is built from TRBV7-3 and TRBJ2-1, with 11 bases identical to TRBD2. V was pared by 0 bases and J by 5 bases, with 0 bases of the junction left unmatched. The CDR3 is 15 amino acids. Germline V gene sequence: CDR1 SGHTA, CDR2 FQGTGA. This chain's CDR3 is CASSLTGLADNEQFF. The CDR3 region has the DNA TGTGCCAGCAGCTTAACGGGACTAGCGGACAATGAGCAGTTCTTC.

This sequence joins TRBV18 and TRBJ2-2; TRBD1 matches 8 bases. The CDR3 totals 15 residues. CDR1 is KGHSH, CDR2 LQKENI, per germline. The V and J ends lost 3 bases and 7 bases, in that order; junction bases with no gene match: 7. The CDR3 protein is CASSPSTDRDGELFF. The CDR3 region has the DNA TGTGCCAGCTCACCCAGCACGGACAGGGACGGGGAGCTGTTTTTT. The full variable domain, completed using reference TRBV18 and TRBJ2-2, is NAGVMQNPRHLVRRRGQEARLRCSPMKGHSHVYWYRQLPEEGLKFMVYLQKENIIDESGMPKERFSAEFPKEGPSILRIQQVVRGDSAAYFCASSPSTDRDGELFFGEGSRLTVL.

The chain uses TRBV19 and TRBJ2-1; weak D call: TRBD1 (5 bases). CDR3 size: 14 residues. Germline assignment: CDR1 LNHDA and CDR2 SQIVND (reference sequence). The V gene lost 5 bases and the J gene lost 10 bases, with 18 bases spanning the gap. CDR3 sequence (DNA): TGTGCCAGTAGTGTATTGAGGACAACCTACGAGCAGTTCTTC. Amino acids: CASSVLRTTYEQFF.

V usage is TRBV2 and J usage is TRBJ1-3; 7 positions agree with TRBD1. The CDR3 length is 14 residues. V lost 8 bases and J lost 0; bases outside the gene matches: 4. Per germline, CDR1 SNHLY and CDR2 FYNNEI. The CDR3 protein is CASLRQGSGNTIYF. The DNA of the CDR3 is TGTGCCAGCCTTAGACAGGGCTCTGGAAACACCATATATTTT.

The chain has TRBV4-3 and TRBJ1-5; TRBD1 aligns across 7 bases. Unmatched junction bases numbered 5, after V lost 1 base and J lost 5 bases. This CDR3 is 15 amino acids long. Germline CDR1 reads LGHNA; CDR2 reads YSLEER. For the CDR3, the DNA is TGCGCCAGCAGCCAAGGAGGGGGCAGGGATCAGCCCCAGCATTTT. This encodes CASSQGGGRDQPQHF.

The chain couples TRBV7-6 to TRBJ1-1; 9 bases fit TRBD1. This CDR3 has 14 residues. V was pared by 6 bases and J by 1 base, with 3 bases of the junction left unmatched. Germline CDR1 is SGHVS and CDR2 is FNYEAQ. CDR3: CASRTGGSNTEAFF. CDR3 in DNA: TGTGCCAGCAGAACAGGGGGCTCGAACACTGAAGCTTTCTTT.

V and J are TRBV6-5 and TRBJ2-2; 9 positions match TRBD1. Unmatched junction bases numbered 7, after V lost 6 bases and J lost 5 bases. CDR1 and CDR2 (germline): MNHEY, SVGAGI. The CDR3 spans 15 residues. The CDR3 protein is CASSTQGAHTGELFF. As DNA, the CDR3 is TGTGCCAGCAGCACACAGGGGGCGCATACCGGGGAGCTGTTTTTT.

CDR3 residues: CASSLNGEAGPGDTQYF. The CDR3 DNA sequence: TGCGCCAGCAGCCTCAACGGGGAAGCGGGGCCAGGAGATACGCAGTATTTT. The chain has TRBV5-1 and TRBJ2-3; 7 nucleotides match TRBD2. J was trimmed by 5 bases and V by 4 bases; bases with no gene match: 16. The CDR3 contains 17 residues. CDR1 is SGHRS, CDR2 YFSETQ, per germline.

This clone was picked up one time. This chain links TRBV13 with TRBJ2-5, with 13 bases lining up with TRBD2. Germline lookup yields CDR1 PRHDT and CDR2 FYEKMQ (reference sequence). The CDR3 has 16 amino acids. V lost 4 bases, J lost 4 bases, and 6 bases stayed unmatched. The CDR3 DNA sequence: TGTGCCAGCAGCTCTAAGGGGACTAGCGGGGTAGAGACCCAGTACTTC. The encoded protein is CASSSKGTSGVETQYF.

The chain links TRBV9 to TRBJ1-6, with no clear D. Germline V lookup: CDR1 SGDLS, CDR2 YYNGEE. The CDR3 has 15 amino acids. V lost 0 bases and J lost 9, with 13 bases in between. The CDR3 DNA reads TGTGCCAGCAGCGTAGATCCCAGCCCGGGTTCACCCCTCCACTTT. Residues: CASSVDPSPGSPLHF.

The rearrangement uses TRBV11-2 and TRBJ1-1; a weak D match, TRBD1 (6 bases). Germline lookup yields CDR1 SGHAT and CDR2 FQNNGV. Between the trimmed V and J ends, which lost 4 bases and 6 bases, there was a span of 12 bases. This CDR3 comprises 13 residues. CDR3 region: CASSSDAGAEAFF. CDR3 nucleotides: TGTGCCAGCAGCTCCGACGCAGGGGCTGAAGCTTTCTTT.

The sample holds many counts of this clone. The chain is built from TRBV4-1 and TRBJ1-2, with 7 bases matching TRBD1. Germline CDR1 and CDR2: MGHRA and YSYEKL. Trimming cost V 4 bases and J 7 bases; bases outside gene matches: 15. The CDR3 is made up of 16 amino acids. The CDR3 sequence is CASSRRSEGTVVGYTF. Written as DNA, the CDR3 is TGCGCCAGCAGCCGAAGAAGTGAGGGGACAGTGGTTGGCTACACCTTC.

A word on this clone: The sample carries other DNA sequences with the same CDR3. This rearrangement joins TRBV7-9 to TRBJ2-2; D remains ambiguous. From germline, CDR1 is SEHNR and CDR2 FQNEAQ (reference sequence). Trimming pared 3 bases from V and 6 bases from J, leaving 5 bases between. CDR3 length: 12 amino acids. CDR3 region: CASSFRAGELFF. DNA of the CDR3: TGTGCCAGCAGCTTTCGGGCCGGGGAGCTGTTTTTT. The full variable domain, in which reference TRBV7-9 and TRBJ2-2 provide the parts outside the CDR3, is DTGVSQNPRHKITKRGQNVTFRCDPISEHNRLYWYRQTLGQGPEFLTYFQNEAQLEKSRLLSDRFSAERPKGSFSTLEIQRTEQGDSAMYLCASSFRAGELFFGEGSRLTVL.

The chain recombines TRBV3-1 (or the pseudogene TRBV3-2) with TRBJ2-7; the D is unclear. The CDR3 loop spans 14 amino acids. V was cut by 1 base and J by 3 bases, with 10 bases left in between. From germline, CDR1 is LGHDT and CDR2 YNNKEL (reference sequence). CDR3 nucleotide sequence: TGTGCCAGCAGCCAAGTAGTCGATCACTACGAGCAGTACTTC. Its translation: CASSQVVDHYEQYF.

The chain recombines TRBV6-5 with TRBJ2-1; D gene ambiguous. The V end was cut by 6 bases, the J end by 8 bases, with 11 bases between. The CDR3 is 12 amino acids. CDR1 and CDR2 (germline): MNHEY, SVGAGI. The CDR3 region has the DNA TGTGCCAGCAGCCCCCGCCGGGATGAGCAGTTCTTC. Its translation: CASSPRRDEQFF.

The J gene is TRBJ2-3, the V gene TRBV7-9, with D tentatively TRBD1 (6 bases). Germline V gives CDR1 SEHNR, CDR2 FQNEAQ (reference sequence). This CDR3 contains 14 residues. V dropped 4 bases and J dropped 2 bases, with 10 bases sitting between them. CDR3 amino acids: CASSSYRVTDTQYF. The DNA for the CDR3 is TGTGCCAGCAGCTCTTACAGGGTCACAGATACGCAGTATTTT.

This chain joins TRBV5-4 and TRBJ2-5, with D tentatively TRBD2 (7 bases). Trimming removed 5 bases from V and 2 bases from J, with 16 bases in between. This CDR3 region has 15 residues. Germline V gives CDR1 SGHNT, CDR2 YYREEE (reference sequence). The CDR3: CASSWGGAGQETQYF. The CDR3 DNA is TGTGCCAGCAGTTGGGGGGGCGCGGGACAAGAGACCCAGTACTTC. Full variable domain (remainder filled in from reference TRBV5-4 and TRBJ2-5): ETGVTQSPTHLIKTRGQQVTLRCSSQSGHNTVSWYQQALGQGPQFIFQYYREEENGRGNFPPRFSGLQFPNYSSELNVNALELDDSALYLCASSWGGAGQETQYFGPGTRLLVL.

The gene calls are TRBV12-3 or TRBV12-4 and TRBJ2-2; possible D gene TRBD1, 5 bases. Trimming stripped 6 bases from V and 6 bases from J, with 11 bases between. This CDR3 spans 13 amino acids. CDR3 protein: CASSQDRAGELFF. CDR3 sequence (DNA): TGTGCCAGCAGCCAAGACAGAGCCGGGGAGCTGTTTTTT.

This clone has a single count. The V and J genes are TRBV30 and TRBJ2-2; 7 nucleotides align to TRBD1. J was trimmed by 2 bases and V by 6 bases; bases with no gene match: 12. Germline CDR1 GTSNPN, CDR2 SVGIG (reference sequence). The CDR3 loop spans 16 amino acids. The CDR3 sequence is CACPASGTENTGELFF. For the CDR3, the DNA is TGTGCCTGCCCAGCCTCCGGGACAGAAAACACCGGGGAGCTGTTTTTT.

This clone was counted between two and nine times. This rearrangement joins TRBV3-1 (or the pseudogene TRBV3-2) to TRBJ1-2; 8 bases match TRBD1. Germline V gene data show CDR1 as LGHDT and CDR2 as YNNKEL (reference sequence). Trimming took 2 bases from V and 2 from J; bases not matched to a gene: 16. The CDR3 runs 19 residues. The CDR3 nucleotides are TGTGCCAGCAGCCAACATTCGACAGGGGTTGGTCTGCCAAACTATGGCTACACCTTC. Its protein product is CASSQHSTGVGLPNYGYTF.